This is a list of T cell receptor beta chains from one sample in a study of glioma-infiltrating T cells. TCRdb itself ran the multiplex PCR reads through MiXCR, one entry per CDR3 protein. The sample has roughly 190,000 distinct CDR3 sequences, about 31% seen once; the top ten hold 20% to 25%. The sample comprised glioma tissue, nonneoplastic brain tissue, or PBMCs (not recorded which). These receptors were obtained from a human donor with low-grade glioma or glioblastoma, undergoing nonglioma brain surgery, or in good health (not recorded which). Both conserved end residues are part of each CDR3.

cdr3_aa	v_call	j_call	cdr3_length
CASSLRGWRGETQYF	TRBV5-4	TRBJ2-5	15
CASSRIAGGDTQYF	TRBV12-3/TRBV12-4	TRBJ2-3	14
CASSLWSSQETQYF	TRBV5-1	TRBJ2-5	14
CSARRTYPGGGTGELFF	TRBV20-1	TRBJ2-2	17
CASSSPPTSGSGEQYF	TRBV6-2/TRBV6-3	TRBJ2-7	16
CASSLNGGVSTDTQYF	TRBV5-1	TRBJ2-3	16
CASSTQGAGTKKLFF	TRBV28	TRBJ1-4	15
CASSQDKGSDTQYF	TRBV4-2	TRBJ2-3	14
CASSQALRGPYNEQLF	TRBV4-3	TRBJ2-1	16
CASRLGVAGSGDTQYF	TRBV12-3/TRBV12-4	TRBJ2-3	16
CASSQGEALNYGYTF	TRBV4-1	TRBJ1-2	15
CASSSRPLLARQETQYF	TRBV7-9	TRBJ2-5	17